Each of the 8 T cell receptor beta chains below was sequenced from the same sample in a study of CD8 T cells in ankylosing spondylitis. TCRdb re-called the 5' RACE reads through MiXCR, storing one row per CDR3 protein. Counted here are about 350,000 distinct CDR3 sequences, approximately 22% occurring once; the ten biggest clones make up around 14%. The sequenced sample was blood, either unsorted or a sorted T cell fraction (not recorded which). These receptors were taken from a male donor with ankylosing spondylitis or in good health (not recorded which).

This clonotype was found once. V usage is TRBV5-1 and J usage is TRBJ2-1; D might be TRBD1 (6 bases). The germline V gene has CDR1 SGHRS and CDR2 YFSETQ. The germline V and J ends were trimmed by 6 bases and 7 bases, with 17 bases remaining between them. This CDR3 contains 14 residues. The CDR3 loop reads CASTLGLTGNEQFF. CDR3 nucleotides: TGCGCCAGCACCCTCGGGCTTACAGGGAATGAGCAGTTCTTC.

The rearrangement links TRBV30 to TRBJ2-3; D not certain. The CDR3 consists of 11 residues. Trimming shortened V by 1 base and J by 3 bases, and 2 bases separated the two germline ends. Germline V gene lookup returns CDR1 GTSNPN and CDR2 SVGIG (reference sequence). CDR3 sequence reads: CAWSATDTQYF. In nucleotides, the CDR3 is TGTGCCTGGAGTGCAACAGATACGCAGTATTTT.

The CDR3 loop is CASSSLAGIADTQYF. CDR3 nucleotide sequence: TGTGCCAGCAGCTCACTAGCGGGCATCGCAGATACGCAGTATTTT. This chain connects TRBV7-8 to TRBJ2-3; 9 nucleotides align to TRBD2. CDR1 and CDR2 (germline): SGHVS, FQNEAQ. CDR3 length: 15 residues. V lost 4 bases, J lost 4 bases, and 6 bases stayed unmatched.

CDR3 coding DNA: TGTGCCTGGACACAGCCTAACATGAACACTGAAGCTTTCTTT. Residues: CAWTQPNMNTEAFF. The chain carries TRBV30 and TRBJ1-1; D ambiguous. Trimming shortened V by 4 bases and J by 0 bases, and 12 bases separated the two germline ends. The CDR3 sequence is 14 residues long. The germline gives CDR1 GTSNPN, CDR2 SVGIG (reference sequence).

This clonotype showed up just a few times. The chain couples TRBV28 to TRBJ2-3; weak D call: TRBD1 (6 bases). The CDR3 has 13 amino acids. Trimming removed 4 bases at V and 3 bases at J, with 8 bases between. Germline V CDR1 and CDR2: MDHEN, SYDVKM. The CDR3 DNA reads as TGTGCCAGCAGTTATACAGGGACAGATACGCAGTATTTT. Protein sequence: CASSYTGTDTQYF.

The sample holds a few counts of this clonotype. The V and J genes are TRBV10-2 and TRBJ2-1, with 7 positions matching TRBD1. Per germline, CDR1 WSHSY and CDR2 SAAADI. The V segment lost 5 bases and the J segment 0 bases; nucleotides outside the gene matches: 4. The CDR3 is 15 residues long. CDR3 loop: CASSPDRASYNEQFF. CDR3 DNA sequence: TGCGCCAGCAGTCCAGACAGGGCCTCCTACAATGAGCAGTTCTTC.

The chain uses TRBV11-2 and TRBJ2-2, with TRBD1 identical over 8 bases. V shed 3 bases and J 7 bases; nucleotides not matched to a gene: 4. This CDR3 region has 14 residues. The germline V gene has CDR1 SGHAT and CDR2 FQNNGV. The DNA for the CDR3 is TGTGCCAGCAGCTTCAGGACAGGGAGCGGGGAGCTGTTTTTT. It translates to CASSFRTGSGELFF.

This clonotype was found once. The rearrangement joins TRBV30 to TRBJ2-5; no clear D. Germline CDR1 is GTSNPN and CDR2 is SVGIG (reference sequence). This CDR3 comprises 14 residues. V was shortened by 1 base and J by 1 base, with 10 bases between the two germline ends. The CDR3 loop reads CAWSGWQSQETQYF. The CDR3 DNA follows: TGTGCCTGGAGTGGTTGGCAGTCCCAAGAGACCCAGTACTTC.